The 30 T cell receptor beta chains below all came from one sample that was sequenced in a study of cytomegalovirus exposure and HLA in healthy donors. Primers: 60 Vbeta forward and 13 Jbeta reverse. This table comes from immunoSEQ multiplex PCR, and its TCRdb copy is limited to in-frame clones, with some not included. The sample is made up of 150,000 to 200,000 clones, and the top ten hold 2.1% of it. Material: PBMCs. Every receptor here comes from a man under 40 in good health and CMV-seronegative.

The CDR3 loop is CASNPRGGAETQYF. The CDR3 DNA is TGCGCCAGCAACCCACGGGGGGGCGCGGAGACCCAGTACTTC. The V call is TRBV5-1, the J call TRBJ2-5, with TRBD2 matching 8 bases. V lost 6 bases and J lost 5; bases outside the gene matches: 9. Germline V gene lookup returns CDR1 SGHRS and CDR2 YFSETQ. The CDR3 loop spans 14 amino acids. The full variable domain, in which reference TRBV5-1 and TRBJ2-5 provide the parts outside the CDR3, is KAGVTQTPRYLIKTRGQQVTLSCSPISGHRSVSWYQQTPGQGLQFLFEYFSETQRNKGNFPGRFSGRQFSNSRSEMNVSTLELGDSALYLCASNPRGGAETQYFGPGTRLLVL.

The chain couples TRBV29-1 to TRBJ2-7, with D possibly TRBD1 on 5 matching bases. V was pared by 6 bases and J by 6 bases, with 15 bases between. CDR3 size: 12 residues. Germline values: CDR1 SQVTM, CDR2 ANQGSEA. CDR3 amino acids: CSVGTGAFEQYF. The CDR3 DNA is TGCAGCGTGGGTACAGGAGCCTTCGAGCAGTACTTC.

Written as DNA, the CDR3 is TGTGCCAGCACTAAAAGAGGGAGGGGCGAGCAGTACTTC. It translates to CASTKRGRGEQYF. The gene calls are TRBV5-6 and TRBJ2-7, with 7 positions matching TRBD2. Germline V gene lookup returns CDR1 SGHDT and CDR2 YYEEEE. Trimming removed 6 bases from V and 6 bases from J; junction bases left unmatched: 9. CDR3 length: 13 residues.

The chain is built from TRBV11-2 and TRBJ2-2; 8 bases align to TRBD2. In germline, CDR1 is SGHAT, CDR2 FQNNGV. Trimming cost V 1 base and J 6 bases; bases outside gene matches: 7. This CDR3 spans 16 amino acids. In DNA form, the CDR3 reads TGTGCCAGCAGCTTAGGGGGACTAGTCGGCGCCGGGGAGCTGTTTTTT. Encoded protein: CASSLGGLVGAGELFF.

V is TRBV19 and J is TRBJ2-5; D ambiguous. Germline assignment: CDR1 LNHDA and CDR2 SQIVND (reference sequence). The length of the CDR3 is 12 residues. V was cut by 6 bases and J by 7 bases, with 12 bases left in between. In DNA form, the CDR3 reads TGTGCCAGTAGCCTTATAAGAGGGACCCAGTACTTC. Protein product: CASSLIRGTQYF.

The chain couples TRBV5-5 to TRBJ1-2; 8 bases map to TRBD1. The CDR3 consists of 14 residues. The germline gives CDR1 SGHKS, CDR2 YYEKEE (reference sequence). V trimming: 4 bases; J trimming: 4 bases; junction bases outside the gene matches: 6. The CDR3 reads CASSQDRASYGYTF. The CDR3 coding sequence is TGTGCCAGCAGCCAGGACAGGGCATCCTATGGCTACACCTTC. Drawing the rest from reference TRBV5-5 and TRBJ1-2, the complete variable domain is DAGVTQSPTHLIKTRGQQVTLRCSPISGHKSVSWYQQVLGQGPQFIFQYYEKEERGRGNFPDRFSARQFPNYSSELNVNALLLGDSALYLCASSQDRASYGYTFGSGTRLTVV.

This clone is identified as medium-sized (0.01 to 0.1%) from frequency. This chain connects TRBV7-2 to TRBJ2-7; D might be TRBD2 (5 bases). V gave up 4 bases and J gave up 4 bases, with 8 bases separating them. CDR3 size: 12 residues. CDR1 SGHTA and CDR2 FQGNSA come from the germline V gene. The CDR3 loop reads CASSYPGYEQYF. The CDR3 nucleotides are TGTGCCAGCAGCTACCCGGGGTACGAGCAGTACTTC.

The rearrangement links TRBV25-1 to TRBJ2-5; 8 nucleotides agree with TRBD2. TRBJ2-7 matches the DNA end more closely, so the J call is doubtful. Germline V gene sequence: CDR1 MGHDK, CDR2 SYGVNS. The CDR3 is 16 residues long. CDR3 protein: CASSEMGAGVRSEQYF. DNA of the CDR3: TGTGCCAGCAGTGAAATGGGAGCGGGAGTAAGAAGCGAGCAGTACTTC.

The genes are TRBV27 and TRBJ2-7, with TRBD2 matching 7 bases. The trim removed 1 base at V and 6 bases at J, leaving 3 bases unmatched. CDR1 and CDR2 (germline): MNHEY, SMNVEV (reference sequence). CDR3 length equals 13 residues. The CDR3 nucleotides read TGTGCCAGCAGTTTATTGACTAGCCGCGAGCAGTACTTC. It codes for CASSLLTSREQYF.

CDR3 loop: CASREKGLAGGAKNIQYF. CDR3 nucleotides: TGTGCCAGCAGAGAGAAGGGGCTAGCGGGAGGTGCCAAAAACATTCAGTACTTC. The rearrangement joins TRBV11-2 to TRBJ2-4; TRBD2 agrees at 11 bases. The CDR3 extends over 18 amino acids. The J segment lost 1 base and the V segment lost 6 bases, leaving 11 bases of the junction unmatched. The germline V gene has CDR1 SGHAT and CDR2 FQNNGV.

The chain recombines TRBV28 with TRBJ2-7, with D possibly TRBD1 on 5 matching bases. The CDR3 extends over 13 amino acids. V lost 5 bases to trimming and J lost 5 bases, with 13 bases between them. Per germline, CDR1 MDHEN and CDR2 SYDVKM. The DNA of the CDR3 is TGTGCCAGCAGTGTCGGTGTAGGGGACGAGCAGTACTTC. This gives the protein CASSVGVGDEQYF.

The chain employs TRBV6-1 and TRBJ1-2; TRBD1 might be the D (6 bases). Between the trimmed V and J ends, which lost 2 bases and 7 bases, there was a span of 20 bases. Germline CDR1 reads MNHNS; CDR2 reads SASEGT. CDR3 length: 16 amino acids. The CDR3 DNA is TGTGCCAGCAGTGAACTAAGAACGGCAGGGGCCGGTGGCTACACCTTC. Its translation: CASSELRTAGAGGYTF.

CDR3 protein: CASRDRGPNEKLFF. CDR3 DNA: TGTGCCAGTAGGGACAGGGGACCTAATGAAAAACTGTTTTTT. The chain recombines TRBV19 with TRBJ1-4, with 9 bases aligning to TRBD1. Germline lookup yields CDR1 LNHDA and CDR2 SQIVND (reference sequence). This CDR3 comprises 14 residues. V shed 6 bases, J shed 3 bases, and the junction held 2 bases outside the gene matches.

This sequence joins TRBV5-4 and TRBJ1-1; no firm D call. Germline V lookup: CDR1 SGHNT, CDR2 YYREEE (reference sequence). The CDR3 consists of 15 residues. V lost 4 bases and J lost 3, with 16 bases in between. CDR3 loop: CASSLIDPRDTEAFF. The CDR3 DNA reads TGTGCCAGCAGCCTAATCGACCCGCGGGACACTGAAGCTTTCTTT.

The chain recombines TRBV14 with TRBJ1-2; TRBD1 is a possible D gene (5 bases). Germline lookup yields CDR1 SGHDN and CDR2 FVKESK. V shed 4 bases and J shed 0 bases, with 6 bases lying between them. This CDR3 is 13 amino acids long. The CDR3 bases are TGTGCCAGCAGCCGACAGACTAACTATGGCTACACCTTC. The encoded protein is CASSRQTNYGYTF.

The chain links TRBV6-5 to TRBJ1-2; the match to TRBD1 covers 9 bases. CDR1 MNHEY and CDR2 SVGAGI come from the germline V gene. After removal of 6 bases from V and 8 bases from J, the junction contained 10 bases not matched to a gene. The CDR3 is 14 residues long. CDR3 protein: CASRLSGTGKGYTF. For the CDR3, the DNA is TGTGCCAGCAGGCTTTCCGGGACAGGGAAAGGCTACACCTTC.

This chain links TRBV13 with TRBJ2-7, with D maybe TRBD2 (5 bases). Trimming left V 2 bases short and J 6 bases short, with 5 bases between. The CDR3 spans 11 residues. Per the germline V gene, CDR1 is PRHDT and CDR2 is FYEKMQ (reference sequence). This chain's CDR3 is CASSLRGEQYF. The CDR3 DNA is TGTGCCAGCAGCTTACGGGGCGAGCAGTACTTC.

This chain links TRBV7-2 with TRBJ2-5; 10 nucleotides line up with TRBD2. CDR1 is SGHTA and CDR2 is FQGNSA in the germline V gene. This CDR3 spans 16 amino acids. Trimming removed 1 base from V and 5 bases from J; junction bases left unmatched: 7. CDR3 coding DNA: TGTGCCAGCAGCTTAGAGGCTAGCGGGAGAGCGGAGACCCAGTACTTC. Protein product: CASSLEASGRAETQYF.

The rearrangement links TRBV6-4 to TRBJ2-1, with D unclear. Between the trimmed V and J ends, which lost 3 bases and 0 bases, there was a span of 9 bases. In germline, CDR1 is MRHNA, CDR2 SNTAGT. CDR3 length: 15 amino acids. CDR3 region: CASSEVSSSYNEQFF. The CDR3 bases are TGTGCCAGCAGTGAGGTTAGCAGCTCCTACAATGAGCAGTTCTTC.

Here the CDR3 DNA reads TGTGCCAGCAGTTTACTAGACAGGCTAGCAGATACGCAGTATTTT. This codes for CASSLLDRLADTQYF. V gene TRBV28 combines with J gene TRBJ2-3; D may be TRBD1 (6 bases). The germline CDR1 and CDR2 sequences are MDHEN and SYDVKM. This CDR3 spans 15 amino acids. Trimming stripped 2 bases from V and 4 bases from J, with 13 bases between.

V and J are TRBV27 and TRBJ2-7, with TRBD1 matching 9 bases. The V gene end was trimmed by 10 bases and the J gene end by 5 bases; junction bases not matched to a gene: 12. This CDR3 region has 14 residues. Germline values: CDR1 MNHEY, CDR2 SMNVEV (reference sequence). CDR3 nucleotide sequence: TGTGCCATTAAGGAGGGGACAGGGAGCAACGAGCAGTACTTC. Translation gives CAIKEGTGSNEQYF.

The chain is built from TRBV7-9 and TRBJ2-3, with TRBD1 identical over 9 bases. J was trimmed by 1 base and V by 6 bases; bases with no gene match: 5. Germline V gene data show CDR1 as SEHNR and CDR2 as FQNEAQ (reference sequence). The CDR3 is 15 residues long. In DNA, the CDR3 is TGTGCCAGCAGGACAAACAGGGGGCGCACAGATACGCAGTATTTT. Its protein is CASRTNRGRTDTQYF.

The rearrangement joins TRBV7-9 to TRBJ2-5; D possibly corresponds to TRBD2 (6 bases). Per germline, CDR1 SEHNR and CDR2 FQNEAQ (reference sequence). The CDR3 sequence is 18 residues long. The ends were cut back, 6 bases at V and 4 bases at J, with 27 bases in the middle. The DNA for the CDR3 is TGTGCCAGCAGACGTGAACTCTCGGGAGCCATTGGGAGAGAGACCCAGTACTTC. As protein: CASRRELSGAIGRETQYF.

This chain uses TRBV10-3 with TRBJ1-5; D possibly corresponds to TRBD1 (6 bases). The germline V gene has CDR1 ENHRY and CDR2 SYGVKD. The CDR3 sequence is 16 residues long. The V gene lost 6 bases and the J gene lost 0 bases, with 15 bases spanning the gap. CDR3 protein: CAISPQGPDSNQPQHF. CDR3 in DNA: TGTGCCATCAGCCCACAGGGCCCCGATAGCAATCAGCCCCAGCATTTT.

The chain links TRBV4-1 to TRBJ1-4, with D unresolved. V was pared by 4 bases and J by 4 bases, with 16 bases between. Germline CDR1 is MGHRA and CDR2 is YSYEKL. CDR3 length: 16 amino acids. CDR3 residues: CASSRNAGLINEKLFF. As DNA, the CDR3 is TGCGCCAGCAGCCGCAACGCCGGACTTATTAATGAAAAACTGTTTTTT.

V is TRBV6-6 and J is TRBJ2-7, with D perhaps matching TRBD2 (6 bases). The germline V gene has CDR1 MNHNY and CDR2 SVGAGI (reference sequence). The germline V and J ends were trimmed by 6 bases and 4 bases, with 16 bases remaining between them. The CDR3 covers 14 residues. The CDR3 spells CASRPRESIYEQYF. The DNA of the CDR3 is TGTGCCAGCAGGCCTCGGGAGTCTATATACGAGCAGTACTTC.

V usage is TRBV6-1 and J usage is TRBJ2-5; 7 positions agree with TRBD1. V gave up 6 bases and J gave up 4 bases; unmatched junction bases: 8. This CDR3 region has 14 residues. The germline V gene has CDR1 MNHNS and CDR2 SASEGT. The CDR3 reads CASRTGSSRETQYF. The CDR3 nucleotides are TGTGCCAGCAGGACAGGGAGTTCGAGAGAGACCCAGTACTTC.

Note on this clone: Other nucleotide sequences in the sample specify the same CDR3. The J gene is TRBJ1-1, the V gene TRBV5-1; TRBD1 might be the D (5 bases). CDR3 length equals 17 residues. Trimming pared 2 bases from V and 1 base from J, leaving 18 bases between. The germline V gene encodes CDR1 SGHRS and CDR2 YFSETQ. The DNA of the CDR3 is TGCGCCAGCAGCTTAGTCGTCCAGGCGGGGGAGAACACTGAAGCTTTCTTT. It is translated as CASSLVVQAGENTEAFF.

The chain is built from TRBV7-9 and TRBJ2-5; 7 bases map to TRBD2. V was pared by 6 bases and J by 2 bases, with 9 bases of the junction left unmatched. CDR1 and CDR2 (germline): SEHNR, FQNEAQ (reference sequence). The length of the CDR3 is 15 residues. CDR3 sequence: CASSWGGPEQETQYF. In nucleotides, the CDR3 is TGTGCCAGCAGTTGGGGAGGGCCGGAGCAAGAGACCCAGTACTTC.

The CDR3 region is CASRPTGGREQYF. The CDR3, as DNA: TGTGCCAGCAGACCGACAGGGGGAAGGGAGCAGTACTTC. V and J are TRBV7-9 and TRBJ2-7, with 9 nucleotides matching TRBD1. J lost 7 bases, V lost 6 bases, and 7 bases had no gene match. Germline V CDR1 and CDR2: SEHNR, FQNEAQ (reference sequence). This CDR3 region has 13 residues.